The 9 T cell receptor beta chains listed next were all sequenced from one sample in a study of T cell repertoires in cytomegalovirus infection (dated by TCRdb to 2018 to 2020). These receptors have no identified antigens. The instrument given in TCRdb is Illumina HiSeq 1500. TCRdb handled the public reads itself, with Q25 trimming in fastp and clone calling in MiXCR, and kept productive beta chains. Every distinct CDR3 protein forms one entry, paired with its most common genes and DNA. The sample table contains roughly 990,000 distinct CDR3 sequences; only one count was recorded for roughly 30% of them. The top ten hold 11% to 15% of the sample. What this sample's treatment or condition label stands for: in vitro stimulation with specific CMV peptide epitopes to enrich CMV-specific T cells. Material: cultured CD8+ T cells from PBMCs, obtained from culture after CMV antigen stimulation. The receptor source for this set is a human donor in good health (CMV status not recorded). Some clones in this sample may be carry-over from other donors' samples.

This clonotype was counted between two and nine times. The chain has TRBV12-3 or TRBV12-4 and TRBJ1-2, with no clear D. Trimming shortened V by 2 bases and J by 6 bases, and 13 bases separated the two germline ends. The CDR3 loop spans 14 amino acids. The CDR3 loop reads CASSLIGREDGYTF. The CDR3 DNA reads as TGTGCCAGCAGTTTAATAGGAAGGGAAGATGGCTACACCTTC.

The chain recombines TRBV6-5 with TRBJ1-5; 8 bases align to TRBD1. CDR3 length: 14 residues. The V segment lost 6 bases and the J segment 2 bases; nucleotides outside the gene matches: 3. Germline V gene lookup returns CDR1 MNHEY and CDR2 SVGAGI. This CDR3 is CASRTGGRNQPQHF. CDR3 nucleotides: TGTGCCAGCAGAACAGGGGGTCGCAATCAGCCCCAGCATTTT.

The sample holds many counts of this clonotype. V and J are TRBV5-1 and TRBJ2-3; TRBD2 matches at 8 bases. V trimming: 1 base; J trimming: 5 bases; junction bases outside the gene matches: 3. The CDR3 extends over 14 amino acids. Germline V lookup: CDR1 SGHRS, CDR2 YFSETQ. The CDR3 DNA is TGCGCCAGCAGCTTGCGGGGGGGCGAAGATACGCAGTATTTT. It specifies CASSLRGGEDTQYF.

The chain combines TRBV24-1 with TRBJ1-3; no firm D call. Trimming pared 2 bases from V and 4 bases from J, leaving 8 bases between. The germline gives CDR1 KGHDR, CDR2 SFDVKD. CDR3 size: 14 residues. This CDR3 reads CATSDSAEGNTIYF. The CDR3 region has the DNA TGTGCCACCAGTGATTCGGCCGAAGGAAACACCATATATTTT.

The chain combines TRBV19 with TRBJ1-4; weak D call: TRBD1 (5 bases). Germline values: CDR1 LNHDA, CDR2 SQIVND (reference sequence). This CDR3 contains 14 residues. The ends were cut back, 5 bases at V and 7 bases at J, with 14 bases in the middle. As DNA, the CDR3 is TGTGCCAGTAGTCCACCGGGACGGGGTGAAAAACTGTTTTTT. This codes for CASSPPGRGEKLFF.

This clonotype was picked up many times. V gene TRBV7-9 combines with J gene TRBJ2-2; D not certain. The CDR3 extends over 13 amino acids. Trimming took 5 bases from V and 6 from J, leaving 10 bases between them. Germline V gives CDR1 SEHNR, CDR2 FQNEAQ (reference sequence). The DNA of the CDR3 is TGTGCCAGCAGCCGTACACATCCCGGGGAGCTGTTTTTT. This gives the protein CASSRTHPGELFF.

The genes are TRBV4-3 and TRBJ2-4; 13 nucleotides line up with TRBD2. CDR3 length equals 18 residues. Germline trimming cut 6 bases from V and 7 bases from J; bases unmatched to any gene: 15. Germline V lookup: CDR1 LGHNA, CDR2 YSLEER. CDR3 DNA sequence: TGCGCCAGCAGGCACGTGGGACTAGCGGGGTTACGTTCTAACATTCAGTACTTC. It codes for CASRHVGLAGLRSNIQYF.

This clonotype was counted ten times or more. CDR3 nucleotides: TGTGCCAGCAGCCCCATAGCTTCGACAGGGCTTGCCTACAATGAGCAGTTCTTC. Protein sequence: CASSPIASTGLAYNEQFF. The rearrangement joins TRBV7-6 to TRBJ2-1, with 7 bases matching TRBD1. Unmatched junction bases numbered 15, after V lost 5 bases and J lost 2 bases. The germline V gene has CDR1 SGHVS and CDR2 FNYEAQ. This CDR3 has 18 amino acids. Filled out from reference TRBV7-6 and TRBJ2-1, the complete variable domain reads GAGVSQSPRYKVTKRGQDVALRCDPISGHVSLYWYRQALGQGPEFLTYFNYEAQQDKSGLPNDRFSAERPEGSISTLTIQRTEQRDSAMYRCASSPIASTGLAYNEQFFGPGTRLTVL.

This clonotype was observed at least ten times. The rearrangement links TRBV12-3 or TRBV12-4 to TRBJ1-1; tentatively, D is TRBD1 (5 bases). V was shortened by 7 bases and J by 2 bases, with 14 bases between the two germline ends. The length of the CDR3 is 14 residues. For the CDR3, the DNA is TGTGCCAGCACCCCTGGGGGGGGAAACACTGAAGCTTTCTTT. Amino acid sequence: CASTPGGGNTEAFF.